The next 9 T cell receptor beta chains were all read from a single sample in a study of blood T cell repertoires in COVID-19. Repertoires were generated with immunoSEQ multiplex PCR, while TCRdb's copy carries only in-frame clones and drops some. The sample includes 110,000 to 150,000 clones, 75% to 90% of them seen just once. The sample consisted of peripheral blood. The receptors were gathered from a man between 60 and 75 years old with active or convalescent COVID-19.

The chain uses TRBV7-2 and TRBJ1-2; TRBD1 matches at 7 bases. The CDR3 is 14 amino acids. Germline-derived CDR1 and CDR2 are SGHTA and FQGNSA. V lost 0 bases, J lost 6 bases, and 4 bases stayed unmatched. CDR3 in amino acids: CASSLAGQVDGYTF. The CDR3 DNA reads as TGTGCCAGCAGCTTAGCTGGACAGGTTGATGGCTACACCTTC.

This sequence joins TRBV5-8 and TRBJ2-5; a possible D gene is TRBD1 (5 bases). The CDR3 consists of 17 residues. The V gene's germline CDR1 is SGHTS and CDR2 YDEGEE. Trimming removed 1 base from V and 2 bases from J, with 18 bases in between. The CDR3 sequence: CASSLRGSAARQETQYF. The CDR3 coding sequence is TGTGCCAGCAGCTTGAGGGGAAGCGCCGCCCGACAAGAGACCCAGTACTTC.

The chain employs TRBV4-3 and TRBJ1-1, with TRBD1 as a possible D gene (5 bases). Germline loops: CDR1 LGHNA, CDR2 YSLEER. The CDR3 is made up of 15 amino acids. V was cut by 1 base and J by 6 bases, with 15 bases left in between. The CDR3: CASSQGFGSGAEAFF. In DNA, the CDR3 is TGCGCCAGCAGCCAAGGGTTTGGTTCGGGGGCTGAAGCTTTCTTT.

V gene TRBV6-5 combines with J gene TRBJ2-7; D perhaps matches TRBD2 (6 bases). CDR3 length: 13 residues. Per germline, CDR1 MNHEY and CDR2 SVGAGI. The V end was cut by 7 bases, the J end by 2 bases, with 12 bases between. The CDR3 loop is CASTQPGAYEQYF. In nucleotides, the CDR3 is TGTGCCAGCACCCAGCCGGGAGCCTACGAGCAGTACTTC.

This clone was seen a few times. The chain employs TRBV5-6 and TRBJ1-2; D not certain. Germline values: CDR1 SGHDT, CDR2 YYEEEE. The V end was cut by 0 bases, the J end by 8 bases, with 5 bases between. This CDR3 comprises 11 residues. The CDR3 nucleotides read TGTGCCAGCAGCTTGGACACAGGCTACACCTTC. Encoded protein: CASSLDTGYTF.

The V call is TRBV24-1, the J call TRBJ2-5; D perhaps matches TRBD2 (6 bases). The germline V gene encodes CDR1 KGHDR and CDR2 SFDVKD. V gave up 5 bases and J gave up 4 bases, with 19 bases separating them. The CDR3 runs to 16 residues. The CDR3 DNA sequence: TGTGCCACCAGTGGAACCCGGCAGGGAGGTTCAGAGACCCAGTACTTC. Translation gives CATSGTRQGGSETQYF.

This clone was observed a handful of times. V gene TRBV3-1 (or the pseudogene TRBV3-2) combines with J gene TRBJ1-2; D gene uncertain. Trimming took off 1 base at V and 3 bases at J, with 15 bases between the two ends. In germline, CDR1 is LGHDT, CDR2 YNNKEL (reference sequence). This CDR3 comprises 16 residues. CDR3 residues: CASSQVVADPDYGYTF. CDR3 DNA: TGTGCCAGCAGCCAAGTTGTTGCCGATCCAGACTATGGCTACACCTTC.

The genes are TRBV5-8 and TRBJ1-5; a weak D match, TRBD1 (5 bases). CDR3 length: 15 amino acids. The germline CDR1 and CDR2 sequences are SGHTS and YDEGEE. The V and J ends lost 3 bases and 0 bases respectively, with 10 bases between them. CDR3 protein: CASSSQGYSNQPQHF. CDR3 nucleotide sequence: TGTGCCAGCAGCTCGCAGGGTTATAGCAATCAGCCCCAGCATTTT. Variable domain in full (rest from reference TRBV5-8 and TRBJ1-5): EAGVTQSPTHLIKTRGQQATLRCSPISGHTSVYWYQQALGLGLQFLLWYDEGEERNRGNFPPRFSGRQFPNYSSELNVNALELEDSALYLCASSSQGYSNQPQHFGDGTRLSIL.

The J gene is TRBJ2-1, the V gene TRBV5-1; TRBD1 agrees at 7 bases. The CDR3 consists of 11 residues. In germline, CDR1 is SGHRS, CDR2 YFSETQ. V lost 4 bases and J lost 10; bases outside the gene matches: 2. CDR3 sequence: CASSGQVEQFF. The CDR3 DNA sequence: TGCGCCAGCAGCGGACAGGTCGAGCAGTTCTTC.